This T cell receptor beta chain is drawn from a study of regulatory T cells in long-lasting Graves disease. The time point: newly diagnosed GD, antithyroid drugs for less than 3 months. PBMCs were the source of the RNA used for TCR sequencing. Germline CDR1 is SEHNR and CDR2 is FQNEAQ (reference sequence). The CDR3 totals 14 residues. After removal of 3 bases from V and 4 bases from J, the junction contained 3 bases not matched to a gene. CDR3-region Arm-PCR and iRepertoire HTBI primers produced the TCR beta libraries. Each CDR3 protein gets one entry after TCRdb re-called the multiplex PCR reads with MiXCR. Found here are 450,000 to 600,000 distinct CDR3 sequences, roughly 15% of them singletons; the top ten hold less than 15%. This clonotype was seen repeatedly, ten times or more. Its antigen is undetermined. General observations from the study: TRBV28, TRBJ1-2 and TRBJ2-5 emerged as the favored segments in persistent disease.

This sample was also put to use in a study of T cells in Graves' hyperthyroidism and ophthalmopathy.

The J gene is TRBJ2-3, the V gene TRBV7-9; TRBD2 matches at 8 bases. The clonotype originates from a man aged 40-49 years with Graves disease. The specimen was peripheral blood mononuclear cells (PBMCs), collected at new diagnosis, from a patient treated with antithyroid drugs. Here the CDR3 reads CASSLTSAADTQYF. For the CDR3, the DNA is TGTGCCAGCAGCTTGACTAGCGCCGCAGATACGCAGTATTTT.